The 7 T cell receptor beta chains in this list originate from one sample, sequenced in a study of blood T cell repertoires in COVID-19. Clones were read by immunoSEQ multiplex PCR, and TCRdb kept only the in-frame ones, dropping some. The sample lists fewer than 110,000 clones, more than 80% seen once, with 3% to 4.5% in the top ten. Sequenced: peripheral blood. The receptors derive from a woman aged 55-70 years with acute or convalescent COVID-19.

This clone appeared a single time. The CDR3: CASSTTKISYNSPLHF. Here the CDR3 DNA reads TGTGCCAGCAGTACTACCAAGATCAGCTATAATTCACCCCTCCACTTT. The chain links TRBV27 to TRBJ1-6, with D unclear. In germline, CDR1 is MNHEY, CDR2 SMNVEV (reference sequence). The CDR3 loop spans 16 amino acids. V lost 5 bases to trimming and J lost 3 bases, with 14 bases between them.

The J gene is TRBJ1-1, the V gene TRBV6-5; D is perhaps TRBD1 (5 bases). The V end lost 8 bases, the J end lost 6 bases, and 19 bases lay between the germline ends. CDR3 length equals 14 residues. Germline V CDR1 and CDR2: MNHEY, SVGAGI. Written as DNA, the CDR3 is TGTGCCAGCCACTCCTCGGGGAGGGGTGCTGAAGCTTTCTTT. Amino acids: CASHSSGRGAEAFF.

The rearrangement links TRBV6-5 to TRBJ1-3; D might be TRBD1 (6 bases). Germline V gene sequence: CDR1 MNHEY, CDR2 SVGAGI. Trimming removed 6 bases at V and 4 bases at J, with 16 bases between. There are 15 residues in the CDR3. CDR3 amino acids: CASRSTGQGGNTIYF. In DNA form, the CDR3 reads TGTGCCAGCAGATCCACAGGGCAGGGCGGAAACACCATATATTTT.

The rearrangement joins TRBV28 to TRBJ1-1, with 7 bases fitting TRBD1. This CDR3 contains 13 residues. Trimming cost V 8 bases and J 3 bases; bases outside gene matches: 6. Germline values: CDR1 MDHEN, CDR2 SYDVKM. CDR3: CASGTGQDTEAFF. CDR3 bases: TGTGCCAGCGGCACAGGACAGGACACTGAAGCTTTCTTT.

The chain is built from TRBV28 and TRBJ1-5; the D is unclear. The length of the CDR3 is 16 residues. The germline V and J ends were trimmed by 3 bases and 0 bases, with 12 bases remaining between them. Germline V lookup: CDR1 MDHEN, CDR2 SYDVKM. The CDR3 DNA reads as TGTGCCAGCAGTTTTCGGACGGCGGGTAGCAATCAGCCCCAGCATTTT. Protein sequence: CASSFRTAGSNQPQHF. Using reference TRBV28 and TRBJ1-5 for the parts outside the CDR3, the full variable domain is DVKVTQSSRYLVKRTGEKVFLECVQDMDHENMFWYRQDPGLGLRLIYFSYDVKMKEKGDIPEGYSVSREKKERFSLILESASTNQTSMYLCASSFRTAGSNQPQHFGDGTRLSIL.

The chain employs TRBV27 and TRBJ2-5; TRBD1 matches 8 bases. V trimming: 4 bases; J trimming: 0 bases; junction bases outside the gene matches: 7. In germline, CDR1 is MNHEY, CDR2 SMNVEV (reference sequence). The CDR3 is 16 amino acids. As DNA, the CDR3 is TGTGCCAGCAGTTCTTTCCAGGGGGCTTACCAAGAGACCCAGTACTTC. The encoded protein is CASSSFQGAYQETQYF.

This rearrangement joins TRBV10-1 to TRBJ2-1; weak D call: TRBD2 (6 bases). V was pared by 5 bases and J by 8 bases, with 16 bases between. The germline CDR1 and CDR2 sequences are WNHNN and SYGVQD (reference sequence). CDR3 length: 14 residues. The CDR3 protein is CASSPSRLVYEQFF. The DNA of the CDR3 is TGCGCCAGCAGTCCATCAAGACTAGTATATGAGCAGTTCTTC.